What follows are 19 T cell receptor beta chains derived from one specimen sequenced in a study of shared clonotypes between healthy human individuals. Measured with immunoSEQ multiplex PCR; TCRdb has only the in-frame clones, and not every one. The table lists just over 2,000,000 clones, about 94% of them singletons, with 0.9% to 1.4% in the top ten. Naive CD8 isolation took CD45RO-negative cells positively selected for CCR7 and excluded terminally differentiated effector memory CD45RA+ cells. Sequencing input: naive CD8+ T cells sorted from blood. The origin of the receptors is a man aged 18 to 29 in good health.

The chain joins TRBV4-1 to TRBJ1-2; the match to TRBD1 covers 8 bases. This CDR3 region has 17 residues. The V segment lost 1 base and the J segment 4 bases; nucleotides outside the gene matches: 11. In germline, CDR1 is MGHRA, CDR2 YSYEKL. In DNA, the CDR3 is TGCGCCAGCAGCCAAGGACTCGGGCAGGGGGCGACCTATGGCTACACCTTC. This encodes CASSQGLGQGATYGYTF.

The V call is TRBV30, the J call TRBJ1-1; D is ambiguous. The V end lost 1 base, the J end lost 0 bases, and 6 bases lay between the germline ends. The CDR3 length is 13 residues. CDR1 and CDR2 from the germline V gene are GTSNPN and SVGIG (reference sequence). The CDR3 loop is CAWSDEMNTEAFF. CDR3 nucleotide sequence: TGTGCCTGGAGTGATGAGATGAACACTGAAGCTTTCTTT.

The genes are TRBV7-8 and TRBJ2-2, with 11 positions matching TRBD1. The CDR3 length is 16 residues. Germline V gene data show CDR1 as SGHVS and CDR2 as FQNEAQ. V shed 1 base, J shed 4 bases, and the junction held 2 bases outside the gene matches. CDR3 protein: CASSLGGQGATGELFF. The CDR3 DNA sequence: TGTGCCAGCAGCTTAGGCGGACAGGGGGCCACCGGGGAGCTGTTTTTT.

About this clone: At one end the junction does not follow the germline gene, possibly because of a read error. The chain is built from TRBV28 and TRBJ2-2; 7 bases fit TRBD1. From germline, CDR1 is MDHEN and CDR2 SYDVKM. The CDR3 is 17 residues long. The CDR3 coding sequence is TGTGCCAGCAGTTGGACGACAGGGCACGCGAACACCGGGAAGCTGTTTTTT. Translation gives CASSWTTGHANTGKLFF.

This CDR3 is CATSRAPPGGTEAFF. CDR3 bases: TGTGCCACCAGCAGAGCGCCTCCCGGAGGCACTGAAGCTTTCTTT. This sequence joins TRBV15 and TRBJ1-1; D gene unclear. Trimming left V 1 base short and J 4 bases short, with 13 bases between. CDR3 length equals 15 residues. Per germline, CDR1 LNHNV and CDR2 YYDKDF (reference sequence).

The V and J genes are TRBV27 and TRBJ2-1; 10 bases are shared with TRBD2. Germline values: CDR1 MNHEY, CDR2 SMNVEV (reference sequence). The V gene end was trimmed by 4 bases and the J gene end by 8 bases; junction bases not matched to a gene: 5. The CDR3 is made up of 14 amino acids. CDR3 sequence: CASSSGLAADEQFF. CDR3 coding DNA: TGTGCCAGCAGTTCTGGACTAGCGGCAGATGAGCAGTTCTTC.

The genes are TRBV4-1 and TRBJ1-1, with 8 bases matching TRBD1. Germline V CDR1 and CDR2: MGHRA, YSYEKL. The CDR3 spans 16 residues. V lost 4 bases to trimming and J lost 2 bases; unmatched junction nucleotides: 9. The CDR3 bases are TGCGCCAGCAGCCGTCGAGGACAGGGATTAAACACTGAAGCTTTCTTT. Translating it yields CASSRRGQGLNTEAFF.

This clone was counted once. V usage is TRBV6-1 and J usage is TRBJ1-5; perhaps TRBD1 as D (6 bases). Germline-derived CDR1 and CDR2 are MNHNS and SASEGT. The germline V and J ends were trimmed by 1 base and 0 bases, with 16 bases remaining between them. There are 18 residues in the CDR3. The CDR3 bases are TGTGCCAGCAGTGAAGACCGGGGGCAACTTTATAGCAATCAGCCCCAGCATTTT. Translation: CASSEDRGQLYSNQPQHF.

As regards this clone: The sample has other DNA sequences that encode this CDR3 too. CDR3 protein: CASSLDSFNQPQHF. CDR3 in DNA: TGTGCCAGCAGCCTAGACAGTTTCAATCAGCCCCAGCATTTT. The V gene is TRBV7-9, the J gene TRBJ1-5; possibly TRBD1 for D (5 bases). V gave up 5 bases and J gave up 3 bases, with 11 bases separating them. The CDR3 runs to 14 residues. Germline V gene lookup returns CDR1 SEHNR and CDR2 FQNEAQ (reference sequence).

CDR3 sequence (DNA): TGTGCCAGCTCACCAACTAGCGGGTTTCTAGATACGCAGTATTTT. As protein: CASSPTSGFLDTQYF. The chain uses TRBV18 and TRBJ2-3; 9 bases align to TRBD2. There are 15 residues in the CDR3. Trimming cost V 2 bases and J 5 bases; bases outside gene matches: 5. Per germline, CDR1 KGHSH and CDR2 LQKENI.

As DNA, the CDR3 is TGTGCCAGCAGTCTCGGACAGGTGCGCACCGGGGAGCTGTTTTTT. Its protein product is CASSLGQVRTGELFF. The V gene is TRBV6-1, the J gene TRBJ2-2; 7 bases are shared with TRBD1. Germline CDR1 MNHNS, CDR2 SASEGT. The CDR3 consists of 15 residues. V lost 5 bases and J lost 4; bases outside the gene matches: 7.

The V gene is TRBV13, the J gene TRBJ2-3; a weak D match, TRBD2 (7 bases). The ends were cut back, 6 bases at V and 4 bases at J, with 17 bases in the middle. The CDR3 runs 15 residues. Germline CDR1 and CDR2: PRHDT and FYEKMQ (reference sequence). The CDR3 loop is CASSPRGGLADTQYF. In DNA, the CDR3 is TGTGCCAGCAGTCCGAGGGGGGGCCTCGCAGATACGCAGTATTTT.

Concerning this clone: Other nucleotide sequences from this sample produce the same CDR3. The CDR3, as DNA: TGTGCCAGCAGTGGGGGGCCCTACGAGCAGTACTTC. Its translation is CASSGGPYEQYF. The V call is TRBV2, the J call TRBJ2-7, with D maybe TRBD1 (6 bases). The germline gives CDR1 SNHLY, CDR2 FYNNEI. The CDR3 is 12 amino acids. V was clipped by 4 bases and J by 2 bases, with 6 bases between them.

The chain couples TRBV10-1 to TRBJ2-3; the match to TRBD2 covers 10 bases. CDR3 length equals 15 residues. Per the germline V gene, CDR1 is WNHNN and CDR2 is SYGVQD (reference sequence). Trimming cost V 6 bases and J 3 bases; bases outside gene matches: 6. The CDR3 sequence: CASRQIAGGTDTQYF. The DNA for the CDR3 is TGCGCCAGCAGGCAAATAGCGGGAGGTACAGATACGCAGTATTTT.

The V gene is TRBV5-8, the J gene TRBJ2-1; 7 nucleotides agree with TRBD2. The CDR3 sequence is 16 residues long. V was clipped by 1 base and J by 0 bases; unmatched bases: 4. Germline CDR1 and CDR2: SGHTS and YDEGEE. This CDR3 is CASSLIGGSSYNEQFF. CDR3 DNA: TGTGCCAGCAGCTTGATCGGGGGGAGCTCCTACAATGAGCAGTTCTTC.

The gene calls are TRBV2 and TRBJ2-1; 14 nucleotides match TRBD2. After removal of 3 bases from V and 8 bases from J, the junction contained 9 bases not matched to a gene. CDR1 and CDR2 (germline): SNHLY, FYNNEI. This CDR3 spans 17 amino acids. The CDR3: CASSDPVGTSGGDEQFF. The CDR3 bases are TGTGCCAGCAGTGACCCCGTCGGGACTAGCGGGGGAGATGAGCAGTTCTTC.

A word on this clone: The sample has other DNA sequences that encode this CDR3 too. CDR3 sequence: CASSLAGLEAFF. The CDR3 DNA reads as TGCGCCAGCAGCTTGGCAGGGCTTGAAGCTTTCTTT. The genes are TRBV5-1 and TRBJ1-1, with D possibly TRBD1 on 5 matching bases. Trimming removed 0 bases from V and 7 bases from J, with 7 bases in between. Per the germline V gene, CDR1 is SGHRS and CDR2 is YFSETQ. CDR3 length: 12 residues.

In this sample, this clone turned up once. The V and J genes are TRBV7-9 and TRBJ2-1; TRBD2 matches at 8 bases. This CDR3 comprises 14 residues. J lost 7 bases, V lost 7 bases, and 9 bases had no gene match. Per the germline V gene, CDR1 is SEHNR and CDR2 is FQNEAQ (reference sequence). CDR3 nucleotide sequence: TGTGCCAGCACGGGGGTAGCTAGCGGGAATGAGCAGTTCTTC. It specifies CASTGVASGNEQFF.

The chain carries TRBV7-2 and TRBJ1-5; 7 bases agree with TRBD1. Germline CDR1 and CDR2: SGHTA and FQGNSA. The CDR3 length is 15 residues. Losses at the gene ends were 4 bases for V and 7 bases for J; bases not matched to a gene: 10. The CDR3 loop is CASSYRQGLQQPQHF. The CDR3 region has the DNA TGTGCCAGCAGCTACAGACAGGGTTTACAACAGCCCCAGCATTTT.